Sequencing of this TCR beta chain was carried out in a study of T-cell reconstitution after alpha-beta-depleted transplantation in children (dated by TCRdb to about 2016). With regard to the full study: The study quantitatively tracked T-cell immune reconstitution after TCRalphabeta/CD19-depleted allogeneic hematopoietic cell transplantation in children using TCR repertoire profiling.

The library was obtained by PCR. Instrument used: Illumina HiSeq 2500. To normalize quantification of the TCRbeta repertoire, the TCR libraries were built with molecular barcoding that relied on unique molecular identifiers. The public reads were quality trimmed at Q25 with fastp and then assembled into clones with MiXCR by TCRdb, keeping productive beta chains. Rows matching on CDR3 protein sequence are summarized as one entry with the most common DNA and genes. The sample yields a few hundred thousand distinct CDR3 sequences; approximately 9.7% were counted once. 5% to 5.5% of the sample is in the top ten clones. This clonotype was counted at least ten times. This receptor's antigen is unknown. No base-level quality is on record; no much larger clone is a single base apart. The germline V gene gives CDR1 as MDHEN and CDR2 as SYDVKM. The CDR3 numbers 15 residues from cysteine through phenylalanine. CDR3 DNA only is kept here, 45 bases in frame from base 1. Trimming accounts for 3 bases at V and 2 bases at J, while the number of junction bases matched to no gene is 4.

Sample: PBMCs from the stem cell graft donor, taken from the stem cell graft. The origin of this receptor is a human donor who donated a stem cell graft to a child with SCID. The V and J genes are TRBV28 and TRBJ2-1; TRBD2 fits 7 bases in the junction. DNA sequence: TGTGCCAGCAGTTTTGCGGGGGAAACCTACAATGAGCAGTTCTTC. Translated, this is CASSFAGETYNEQFF.